The clone carrying this TCR beta chain was observed a single time. The antigen is undetermined. Libraries were prepared by immunoSEQ multiplex PCR; TCRdb keeps only in-frame clonotypes and omits some of them. The table includes 35,000 to 45,000 clones, roughly 84% detected once. This sample is part of a study of OX40 agonist ivuxolimab in advanced cancers. Study overall: Hepatocellular carcinoma, melanoma, renal cell or head and neck cancer was diagnosed in the dose-escalation patients. A male proportion of around 86% was recorded, with mean age approximately 56 years and range roughly 23 to 79.

Germline V gives CDR1 MNHEY, CDR2 SVGAGI. Trimming pared 0 bases from V and 0 bases from J, leaving 5 bases between. The CDR3 extends over 15 amino acids. Broader study findings: At 0.1 to 3.0 mg/kg and by week 6, CD4+ and CD8+ T cells in the blood had expanded clonally. The specificity for antigen of the expanded peripheral T cells was not determined.

The TCR sequence derives from an adult with an advanced solid tumor such as melanoma, head and neck, liver or kidney cancer. The sample consisted of CD4+ or CD8+ T cells sorted from blood, taken in a trial of the OX40 agonist ivuxolimab. The rearrangement joins TRBV6-5 to TRBJ2-2; a weak D match, TRBD1 (5 bases). The DNA for the CDR3 is TGTGCCAGCAGTTACTCCAGGGCGAACACCGGGGAGCTGTTTTTT. This sequence encodes CASSYSRANTGELFF.